This entry describes one T cell receptor (beta chain). Some clones are missing from TCRdb's copy, which holds only in-frame ones; the method was immunoSEQ multiplex PCR. The sample contains over 150,000 clones, about 94% of which appear only once. This sample is drawn from a study of control samples from healthy donors and cancer patients. Germline CDR1 and CDR2: LNHDA and SQIVND (reference sequence). CDR3 length: 13 amino acids. J gave up 4 bases and V 7 bases, and 3 bases lay outside the gene matches. The chain joins TRBV19 to TRBJ1-3, with TRBD1 matching over 8 bases. Source material: blood. This clonotype was sampled from a man aged 40-49 years in good health. The CDR3 is CASIRTGGNTIYF. In DNA, the CDR3 is TGTGCCAGTATCCGGACAGGGGGAAACACCATATATTTT.